The 30 T cell receptor beta chains below were found in one sample sequenced in a study of blood T cell repertoires in COVID-19. Clones were sequenced by immunoSEQ multiplex PCR, and TCRdb holds only the in-frame ones, with some missing. Of about 160,000 clones in the sample, about 85% are singletons; the top ten hold 1% to 1.2%. Material for sequencing was peripheral blood. The receptor source for this set is a man between 35 and 55 years old with acute or convalescent COVID-19.

The chain uses TRBV2 and TRBJ1-2; 10 bases are a match to TRBD1. V was clipped by 1 base and J by 8 bases; unmatched bases: 4. CDR3 length equals 14 residues. Germline V gene data show CDR1 as SNHLY and CDR2 as FYNNEI. The DNA of the CDR3 is TGTGCCAGCAGTGAAGGGGACAGGGGTGAAGGCTACACCTTC. It is translated as CASSEGDRGEGYTF.

Here the CDR3 reads CASSFLGGPGGAETQYF. The CDR3 nucleotides read TGTGCCAGCAGCTTTCTCGGTGGGCCAGGGGGCGCCGAGACCCAGTACTTC. This rearrangement joins TRBV7-8 to TRBJ2-5, with 8 bases that match TRBD1. Germline loops: CDR1 SGHVS, CDR2 FQNEAQ. The CDR3 is 17 residues long. The ends lost 3 bases at V and 5 bases at J; junction bases unmatched: 14.

The chain joins TRBV2 to TRBJ1-2, with 9 bases lining up with TRBD1. The V segment lost 9 bases and the J segment 4 bases; nucleotides outside the gene matches: 9. The CDR3 totals 14 residues. CDR1 and CDR2 (germline): SNHLY, FYNNEI. The CDR3 DNA sequence: TGTGCCAGTTCAGAACAGACAGGGGGCTATGGCTACACCTTC. It codes for CASSEQTGGYGYTF. Full variable domain (remainder filled in from reference TRBV2 and TRBJ1-2): EPEVTQTPSHQVTQMGQEVILRCVPISNHLYFYWYRQILGQKVEFLVSFYNNEISEKSEIFDDQFSVERPDGSNFTLKIRSTKLEDSAMYFCASSEQTGGYGYTFGSGTRLTVV.

The J gene is TRBJ2-1, the V gene TRBV1; the D segment call TRBD2 is taken from the table without a DNA check. TRBV1 is a pseudogene locus. The CDR3 has 19 residues. CDR3: CTSSQDNPTSGASYNEQFF. CDR3 DNA: TGCACCAGCAGCCAAGATAACCCGACTAGCGGGGCCAGTTACAATGAGCAGTTCTTC.

The chain is built from TRBV18 and TRBJ1-5; tentatively, D is TRBD1 (6 bases). Trimming removed 2 bases at V and 7 bases at J, with 18 bases between. The CDR3 extends over 16 amino acids. Germline CDR1 is KGHSH and CDR2 is LQKENI. CDR3 DNA: TGTGCCAGCTCACCAACCTGGGACACCGAGGGGCAGCCCCAGCATTTT. Protein product: CASSPTWDTEGQPQHF.

The chain carries TRBV2 and TRBJ2-4; no clear D gene. The CDR3 length is 14 residues. Germline V gives CDR1 SNHLY, CDR2 FYNNEI. The V end was cut by 3 bases, the J end by 3 bases, with 9 bases between. DNA for the CDR3: TGTGCCAGCAGTGAGCGTCTTGACAAAAACATTCAGTACTTC. The encoded protein is CASSERLDKNIQYF.

DNA of the CDR3: TGTGCCAGCAGTGAAATCGGAAACTGGGGAGACAAGAACACTGAAGCTTTCTTT. It yields the protein CASSEIGNWGDKNTEAFF. The V and J genes are TRBV2 and TRBJ1-1; D remains ambiguous. The CDR3 spans 18 residues. With 2 bases removed from V and 1 base from J, the gap between germline ends came to 20 bases. Germline V lookup: CDR1 SNHLY, CDR2 FYNNEI.

The CDR3 DNA reads TGTGCCAGCAGCTTCAGGAACGTGCTGTATGAGCAGTTCTTC. Amino acids: CASSFRNVLYEQFF. The genes are TRBV5-4 and TRBJ2-1, with D unresolved. The ends were cut back, 2 bases at V and 8 bases at J, with 14 bases in the middle. Germline lookup yields CDR1 SGHNT and CDR2 YYREEE (reference sequence). The CDR3 covers 14 residues.

This clone has more than one count but fewer than ten. The V call is TRBV2, the J call TRBJ1-1; D remains ambiguous. CDR1 SNHLY and CDR2 FYNNEI come from the germline V gene. The CDR3 has 15 residues. V was clipped by 4 bases and J by 1 base, with 13 bases between them. CDR3 in DNA: TGTGCCAGCAGTGGGCGACATTCCACGAACACTGAAGCTTTCTTT. Its protein is CASSGRHSTNTEAFF. The full variable domain, rest sourced from reference TRBV2 and TRBJ1-1, is EPEVTQTPSHQVTQMGQEVILRCVPISNHLYFYWYRQILGQKVEFLVSFYNNEISEKSEIFDDQFSVERPDGSNFTLKIRSTKLEDSAMYFCASSGRHSTNTEAFFGQGTRLTVV.

The V gene is TRBV27, the J gene TRBJ2-2, with TRBD2 matching over 8 bases. The trim removed 6 bases at V and 7 bases at J, leaving 13 bases unmatched. Germline V lookup: CDR1 MNHEY, CDR2 SMNVEV (reference sequence). The CDR3 runs 16 residues. The DNA for the CDR3 is TGTGCCAGCAGGTTGTCCGGGGGGGCGACAAGCGGGGAGCTGTTTTTT. It yields the protein CASRLSGGATSGELFF.

The gene calls are TRBV30 and TRBJ2-6; D may be TRBD2 (6 bases). CDR1 and CDR2 from the germline V gene are GTSNPN and SVGIG (reference sequence). The CDR3 has 16 amino acids. V dropped 5 bases and J dropped 0 bases, with 14 bases sitting between them. The CDR3: CAWEAGPSSGANVLTF. DNA of the CDR3: TGTGCCTGGGAGGCGGGACCGAGCTCTGGGGCCAACGTCCTGACTTTC. Combining the CDR3 with reference TRBV30 and TRBJ2-6 gives the whole variable domain SQTIHQWPATLVQPVGSPLSLECTVEGTSNPNLYWYRQAAGRGLQLLFYSVGIGQISSEVPQNLSASRPQDRQFILSSKKLLLSDSGFYLCAWEAGPSSGANVLTFGAGSRLTVL.

This chain joins TRBV7-3 and TRBJ2-2, with 8 positions matching TRBD2. V was pared by 5 bases and J by 8 bases, with 13 bases of the junction left unmatched. The CDR3 spans 16 residues. Looked up from germline, CDR1 is SGHTA and CDR2 is FQGTGA. The CDR3 reads CASSPGLAGRRGELFF. The DNA of the CDR3 is TGTGCCAGCAGCCCCGGGCTAGCGGGTCGGAGGGGGGAGCTGTTTTTT.

The rearrangement joins TRBV7-3 to TRBJ2-3, with 11 positions matching TRBD2. Per germline, CDR1 SGHTA and CDR2 FQGTGA. V lost 2 bases to trimming and J lost 4 bases; unmatched junction nucleotides: 2. This CDR3 has 15 amino acids. The CDR3 DNA follows: TGTGCCAGCAGCTTAGGGACTAGCGGTGCAGATACGCAGTATTTT. This translates into CASSLGTSGADTQYF.

The chain recombines TRBV4-2 with TRBJ1-4; no clear D. Germline CDR1 reads LGHNA; CDR2 reads YNFKEQ. Trimming took 0 bases from V and 7 from J, leaving 12 bases between them. The CDR3 covers 15 residues. The chain's CDR3 is CASSQEEGSSEKLFF. The CDR3 DNA reads as TGTGCCAGCAGCCAAGAGGAGGGCTCAAGTGAAAAACTGTTTTTT.

J is TRBJ2-3 and V is TRBV23-1, with a weak D call TRBD2 (7 bases). TRBV23-1 is reported as an ORF; its role is uncertain. V lost 6 bases and J 1 base, leaving 17 bases between the germline ends. The CDR3 is made up of 16 amino acids. The CDR3 is CASRQKGGAGTDTQYF. CDR3 sequence (DNA): TGCGCCAGCAGACAGAAGGGGGGGGCGGGCACAGATACGCAGTATTTT.

The chain recombines TRBV7-9 with TRBJ2-5, with D possibly being TRBD2 (5 bases). Germline CDR1 SEHNR, CDR2 FQNEAQ (reference sequence). The CDR3 runs to 15 residues. Deletions cut 5 bases from V and 4 bases from J, with 17 bases between. The DNA for the CDR3 is TGTGCCAGCAGCCAGACTCTAACTAGAACAGAGACCCAGTACTTC. This gives the protein CASSQTLTRTETQYF.

A single count supports this clone. V is TRBV24-1 and J is TRBJ2-1; possible D gene TRBD2, 5 bases. Germline loops: CDR1 KGHDR, CDR2 SFDVKD. This CDR3 contains 13 residues. V gave up 0 bases and J gave up 10 bases, with 9 bases separating them. The CDR3 DNA sequence: TGTGCCACCAGTGATTTGAGAGCGGTCGAGCAGTTCTTC. Residues: CATSDLRAVEQFF.

The genes are TRBV2 and TRBJ2-1; TRBD1 might be the D (6 bases). V dropped 7 bases and J dropped 0 bases, with 10 bases sitting between them. The CDR3 length is 14 residues. From germline, CDR1 is SNHLY and CDR2 FYNNEI. This chain's CDR3 is CASITGSSYNEQFF. The CDR3 coding sequence is TGTGCCAGCATCACAGGGAGCTCCTACAATGAGCAGTTCTTC.

The chain is built from TRBV2 and TRBJ2-3, with D possibly matching TRBD2 (6 bases). The CDR3 sequence is 15 residues long. Between the trimmed V and J ends, which lost 3 bases and 5 bases, there was a span of 15 bases. CDR1 is SNHLY and CDR2 is FYNNEI in the germline V gene. CDR3 amino acids: CASSEEVGGRDTQYF. CDR3 nucleotide sequence: TGTGCCAGCAGTGAGGAGGTTGGGGGGAGAGATACGCAGTATTTT. Together with reference TRBV2 and TRBJ2-3, the CDR3 gives the full variable domain: EPEVTQTPSHQVTQMGQEVILRCVPISNHLYFYWYRQILGQKVEFLVSFYNNEISEKSEIFDDQFSVERPDGSNFTLKIRSTKLEDSAMYFCASSEEVGGRDTQYFGPGTRLTVL.

This sequence joins TRBV28 and TRBJ2-7; 7 nucleotides agree with TRBD1. Trimming cost V 5 bases and J 2 bases; bases outside gene matches: 6. Looked up from germline, CDR1 is MDHEN and CDR2 is SYDVKM. This CDR3 contains 14 residues. The CDR3 is CASSIPGQPYEQYF. CDR3 sequence (DNA): TGTGCCAGCAGTATACCGGGACAGCCCTACGAGCAGTACTTC.

This chain connects TRBV5-1 to TRBJ2-3; D might be TRBD2 (6 bases). The V gene's germline CDR1 is SGHRS and CDR2 YFSETQ. This CDR3 has 16 amino acids. The V and J ends lost 4 bases and 1 base respectively, with 16 bases between them. The CDR3 DNA follows: TGCGCCAGCAGCCCGGGCACAGGAGGGGGCACAGATACGCAGTATTTT. Protein sequence: CASSPGTGGGTDTQYF.

The chain joins TRBV5-1 to TRBJ2-7; D is perhaps TRBD1 (5 bases). There are 16 residues in the CDR3. With 4 bases removed from V and 0 bases from J, the gap between germline ends came to 17 bases. Germline CDR1 reads SGHRS; CDR2 reads YFSETQ. The CDR3 nucleotides read TGCGCCAGCAGCCCAGGTTTAGGGGCGAGCTCCTACGAGCAGTACTTC. Translated, it gives CASSPGLGASSYEQYF.

This chain uses TRBV6-6 with TRBJ2-5; D is possibly TRBD2 (5 bases). The CDR3 length is 13 residues. Looked up from germline, CDR1 is MNHNY and CDR2 is SVGAGI (reference sequence). Trimming took off 6 bases at V and 4 bases at J, with 12 bases between the two ends. CDR3 residues: CASRVASGETQYF. Written as DNA, the CDR3 is TGTGCCAGCAGGGTGGCGAGCGGAGAGACCCAGTACTTC.

The J gene is TRBJ2-7, the V gene TRBV5-1; a possible D gene is TRBD2 (6 bases). V was pared by 4 bases and J by 5 bases, with 16 bases between. The CDR3 contains 14 residues. CDR1 is SGHRS, CDR2 YFSETQ, per germline. The CDR3 protein is CASSIGTSGNEQYF. CDR3 nucleotides: TGCGCCAGCAGCATCGGGACTTCGGGCAACGAGCAGTACTTC.

This sequence joins TRBV7-9 and TRBJ2-2; 8 positions agree with TRBD1. This CDR3 has 17 amino acids. V lost 7 bases, J lost 0 bases, and 10 bases stayed unmatched. CDR1 SEHNR and CDR2 FQNEAQ come from the germline V gene (reference sequence). For the CDR3, the DNA is TGTGCCAGCACGGTACTTCAGGGGGCCTCGAACACCGGGGAGCTGTTTTTT. This translates into CASTVLQGASNTGELFF.

V is TRBV5-1 and J is TRBJ1-1; D call uncertain. Trimming took 2 bases from V and 4 from J, leaving 9 bases between them. Germline V gives CDR1 SGHRS, CDR2 YFSETQ. This CDR3 spans 13 amino acids. DNA of the CDR3: TGCGCCAGCAGCTTAGAGTGGTTCACTGAAGCTTTCTTT. It codes for CASSLEWFTEAFF.

The chain carries TRBV5-4 and TRBJ1-2; perhaps TRBD1 as D (6 bases). Germline V CDR1 and CDR2: SGHNT, YYREEE (reference sequence). V lost 0 bases, J lost 6 bases, and 9 bases lay in between. The CDR3 covers 13 residues. CDR3 DNA: TGTGCCAGCAGCTTGGCCAGGGGAGATGGCTACACCTTC. Its translation: CASSLARGDGYTF.

This clone was seen more than once but under ten times. This chain connects TRBV2 to TRBJ1-2; TRBD1 aligns across 7 bases. The V gene end was trimmed by 7 bases and the J gene end by 6 bases; junction bases not matched to a gene: 11. The germline V gene has CDR1 SNHLY and CDR2 FYNNEI. The CDR3 consists of 14 residues. CDR3: CASKAGAGGHGYTF. Here the CDR3 DNA reads TGTGCCAGCAAGGCCGGGGCAGGGGGTCATGGCTACACCTTC.

A single count supports this clone. The V call is TRBV3-1 (or the pseudogene TRBV3-2), the J call TRBJ1-4, with D unclear. The germline gives CDR1 LGHDT, CDR2 YNNKEL (reference sequence). This CDR3 has 12 amino acids. V lost 6 bases, J lost 8 bases, and 10 bases lay in between. In nucleotides, the CDR3 is TGTGCCAGCAGAAGACTTGGGGAAAAACTGTTTTTT. Amino acids: CASRRLGEKLFF.

This clone has at least ten counts. The V call is TRBV5-1, the J call TRBJ2-1; D not resolved. V was shortened by 6 bases and J by 5 bases, with 12 bases between the two germline ends. CDR3 length: 13 amino acids. CDR1 is SGHRS and CDR2 is YFSETQ in the germline V gene. This chain's CDR3 is CASTLKQNNEQFF. CDR3 nucleotides: TGCGCCAGCACGTTGAAACAAAACAATGAGCAGTTCTTC.